The subject of this entry is one T cell receptor (beta chain). MiXCR, run by TCRdb on the 5' RACE reads, gives a single entry per CDR3 protein. The repertoire includes 750,000 to 950,000 distinct CDR3 sequences, approximately 13% of them detected once, and about 1.5% sits in the top ten. This entry comes from a study of identical twins. Germline-derived CDR1 and CDR2 are MNHEY and SMNVEV (reference sequence). Trimming pared 7 bases from V and 5 bases from J, leaving 9 bases between. The CDR3 is 11 residues long. These data also featured in a second study, about yellow fever vaccine responses in identical twins. That source adds: Convergence reportedly seemed to mark part of the twins' vaccine T cell response, with personalization marking the rest.

Source material: PBMCs. The TCR was taken from a woman aged 18-35 years in good health. This chain links TRBV27 with TRBJ2-7; D is perhaps TRBD1 (6 bases). The CDR3: CASMDRHEQYF. The CDR3 DNA sequence: TGTGCCAGCATGGACAGACACGAGCAGTACTTC.